Below, one T cell receptor beta chain is given with its context. Its antigen is as yet unknown. This specimen comes from a study of post-analysis software for immune sequencing data. Study overall: Multiple sclerosis in the patients followed relapsing-remitting, secondary progressive and progressive-relapsing courses. General study points: When patients were compared with controls, a handful of TRBV segments were more frequent, TRBV5-6, TRBV5-1 and TRBV20-1 among them.

Carried by the TCR beta cDNA libraries were unique molecular identifiers. TCRdb reprocessed the PCR reads with MiXCR, giving one entry per CDR3 protein. The table includes about 620,000 distinct CDR3 sequences, 44% detected once. V lost 3 bases to trimming and J lost 0 bases; unmatched junction nucleotides: 6. The CDR3 length is 16 residues. Looked up from germline, CDR1 is MNHEY and CDR2 is SMNVEV (reference sequence). This TCR was recovered from a girl aged 10 to 17 with multiple sclerosis. V is TRBV27 and J is TRBJ2-7; 9 bases are shared with TRBD2. Sequences were obtained from blood. CDR3 residues: CASSLTSGLTSYEQYF. The CDR3 DNA reads TGTGCCAGCAGTTTGACTAGCGGATTAACCTCCTACGAGCAGTACTTC.